These T cell receptor beta chains were read from a single sample in a study of T-cell reconstitution after alpha-beta-depleted transplantation in children. Via MiXCR, TCRdb re-called the PCR reads, giving one row per CDR3 protein. The sample shows about 610,000 distinct CDR3 sequences, 10% to 13% of them seen only once. Sequencing was performed on PBMCs from the stem cell graft donor, taken from the stem cell graft. These TCRs come from a human donor who donated a stem cell graft to a child with acute myeloid leukemia. CDR3s include the opening cysteine and the closing phenylalanine or tryptophan. Fields, in order: J gene, clone size, V gene, D gene, CDR3 protein, CDR3 DNA. D genes are given only for firm matches. Some rows have no size entry. The others give once, few or many, or a class for an expanded clone.

TRBJ2-7	many	TRBV20-1	.	CSARQGSCF	TGCAGTGCTAGACAGGGGTCTTGCTTC
TRBJ2-3	few	TRBV20-1	.	CSAVDPRITDTQYF	TGCAGTGCCGTTGATCCGAGAATCACAGATACGCAGTATTTT
TRBJ2-3	.	TRBV12-3/TRBV12-4	.	CASSQKASVDTQYF	TGTGCCAGCAGTCAAAAAGCTTCGGTGGATACGCAGTATTTT
TRBJ2-1	many	TRBV5-1	TRBD1	CASSEDREQFF	TGCGCCAGCAGCGAGGACAGGGAACAGTTCTTC
TRBJ2-1	many	TRBV15	.	CATSRDRGSYNEQFF	TGTGCCACCAGCAGAGATAGAGGGTCCTACAATGAGCAGTTCTTC
TRBJ2-3	few	TRBV7-2	TRBD2	CASSLRAGTLTDTQYF	TGTGCCAGCAGCTTAAGAGCGGGGACGCTCACAGATACGCAGTATTTT
TRBJ2-5	few	TRBV29-1	.	CSASTGSLETQYF	TGCAGCGCTTCGACAGGTTCGCTAGAGACCCAGTACTTC
TRBJ2-3	many	TRBV20-1	.	CSALVADTQYF	TGCAGTGCCCTAGTAGCAGATACGCAGTATTTT
TRBJ2-1	many	TRBV29-1	.	CSVEASQAYNEQFF	TGCAGCGTTGAAGCGTCCCAGGCCTACAATGAGCAGTTCTTC
TRBJ2-5	few	TRBV20-1	TRBD1	CSATGGAQETQYF	TGCAGTGCTACAGGGGGAGCACAAGAGACCCAGTACTTC
TRBJ2-1	many	TRBV14	TRBD2	CASSQTSGTKQFF	TGTGCCAGCAGCCAAACTAGCGGGACCAAGCAGTTCTTC
TRBJ2-7	.	TRBV18	TRBD2	CASSQRGLAGGRWYEQYF	TGTGCCAGCTCACAACGGGGACTAGCGGGAGGAAGGTGGTACGAGCAGTACTTC
TRBJ2-7	few	TRBV29-1	.	CSGRVGTYEQYF	TGCAGCGGCAGGGTGGGGACCTACGAGCAGTACTTC
TRBJ2-1	.	TRBV30	.	CAWSVLGNEQFF	TGTGCCTGGAGTGTACTTGGGAATGAGCAGTTCTTC
TRBJ1-4	few	TRBV4-2	TRBD1	CASSQDLLLGGGNEKLFF	TGTGCCAGCAGCCAAGATCTTCTTTTAGGGGGCGGGAATGAAAAACTGTTTTTT
TRBJ2-1	many	TRBV20-1	.	CSAPGGRGEQFF	TGCAGTGCCCCCGGGGGCCGGGGTGAGCAGTTCTTC
TRBJ2-7	.	TRBV6-1	TRBD1	CASSDGRTGGYEQYF	TGTGCCAGCAGTGATGGGCGGACAGGGGGCTACGAGCAGTACTTC
TRBJ1-5	.	TRBV5-1	TRBD1	CASSPDRGGDQPQHF	TGCGCCAGCAGCCCCGACAGGGGGGGGGATCAGCCCCAGCATTTT
TRBJ2-5	many	TRBV7-9	TRBD2	CASSLILGLAEETQYF	TGTGCCAGCAGCTTAATCCTGGGACTAGCGGAAGAGACCCAGTACTTC
TRBJ2-5	.	TRBV18	.	CASSPPDGSFVETQYF	TGTGCCAGCTCACCACCGGACGGATCGTTCGTAGAGACCCAGTACTTC
TRBJ2-2	.	TRBV29-1	.	CSVVDLNTGELFF	TGCAGCGTTGTAGACTTGAACACCGGGGAGCTGTTTTTT
TRBJ2-7	many	TRBV7-2	.	CASSLGPGVYEQYF	TGTGCCAGCAGCTTAGGGCCAGGGGTGTACGAGCAGTACTTC
TRBJ2-1	many	TRBV27	TRBD1	CASSLRDRVDNEQFF	TGTGCCAGCAGTTTAAGGGACAGGGTTGACAATGAGCAGTTCTTC
TRBJ2-1	.	TRBV24-1	.	CATSDSERYNEQFF	TGTGCCACCAGCGACTCTGAGAGGTACAATGAGCAGTTCTTC
TRBJ2-2	many	TRBV24-1	.	CATRGTVGELFF	TGTGCCACCAGGGGGACTGTCGGGGAGCTGTTTTTT
TRBJ2-1	.	TRBV20-1	TRBD2	CSARGVGGSFNNEQFF	TGCAGTGCTAGAGGGGTTGGCGGGAGTTTCAACAATGAGCAGTTCTTC
TRBJ2-7	.	TRBV28	TRBD2	CASWGPGLAGLEQYF	TGTGCCAGCTGGGGACCCGGACTAGCGGGATTAGAGCAGTACTTC
TRBJ1-1	.	TRBV7-9	TRBD1	CASSPDRVGTEAFF	TGTGCCAGCAGCCCAGACAGGGTCGGCACTGAAGCTTTCTTT
TRBJ2-1	many	TRBV7-2	TRBD1	CASSLNRDRGVF	TGTGCCAGCAGCTTAAACAGGGACAGGGGAGTCTTC
TRBJ2-1	.	TRBV11-2	TRBD1	CASIGGRGTGAPNNEQFF	TGTGCCAGCATCGGTGGTCGCGGGACAGGGGCCCCTAACAATGAGCAGTTCTTC
TRBJ2-7	few	TRBV2	TRBD1	CASGGGQGYEQYF	TGTGCCAGCGGGGGTGGACAGGGGTACGAGCAGTACTTC
TRBJ2-6	many	TRBV20-1	TRBD2	CSARGGTPSGANVLTF	TGCAGTGCTAGGGGGGGGACTCCCTCTGGGGCCAACGTCCTGACTTTC
TRBJ1-1	.	TRBV20-1	.	CSARKQINTEAFF	TGCAGTGCTAGAAAACAGATAAACACTGAAGCTTTCTTT
TRBJ2-6	.	TRBV10-3	.	CAMLISGANVLTF	TGTGCCATGTTAATTTCTGGGGCCAACGTCCTGACTTTC
TRBJ1-1	many	TRBV10-3	TRBD1	CAISGTGGTEAFF	TGTGCCATCAGTGGGACAGGGGGCACTGAAGCTTTCTTT
TRBJ2-7	few	TRBV7-9	TRBD1	CASSSDRTFYEQYF	TGTGCCAGCAGCTCGGACAGGACTTTCTACGAGCAGTACTTC
TRBJ2-3	.	TRBV20-1	TRBD2	CSAHTSGRAADTQYF	TGCAGTGCCCACACTAGCGGGAGGGCTGCAGATACGCAGTATTTT
TRBJ1-6	many	TRBV28	TRBD1	CASSLVRGDRINSPLHF	TGTGCCAGCAGTTTGGTCCGGGGGGACAGAATTAATTCACCCCTCCACTTT
TRBJ1-1	.	TRBV30	TRBD1	CAWSVSGGTEAFF	TGTGCCTGGAGTGTATCAGGGGGCACTGAAGCTTTCTTT
TRBJ2-7	many	TRBV6-2/TRBV6-3	.	CASSLPPPGIVDEQYF	TGTGCCAGCAGCCTACCCCCGCCGGGAATTGTGGACGAGCAGTACTTC
TRBJ2-1	many	TRBV19	.	CASSIKGDGRRF	TGTGCCAGTAGTATAAAGGGGGACGGTCGCCGCTTC